This TCR beta chain was observed in a study of shared clonotypes between healthy human individuals (dated by TCRdb to about 2020). About the study as a whole: A few men and a couple of women, aged 18 to 49 years, made up the cohort. Per donor, three plates each were used for CD4 naive and CD4 memory, two for CD8 naive, and one for CD8 memory. The study deeply sequenced blood TCR repertoires of 5 or 6 healthy adults to estimate repertoire size and the extent of clonotype sharing between individuals. Different laboratories and diverse techniques were used to prepare libraries and sequence TCR repertoires, to increase sequencing depth and limit assay-specific biases. Between about 0.85 and 9.5 billion PBMCs per donor were obtained by leukapheresis. Results the study describes overall, beyond this receptor: Naive subsets generally had larger estimated clonotype richness than memory subsets. Sampling was restricted to blood, and TCR repertoires in tissues likely differ from the TCR repertoires found in blood. Compared with non-shared clonotypes, the clonotypes found in all four sorted-subset donors had higher generation probabilities. Based on pairwise subsampling, the degree of clonotype sharing among donors was expected to be affected by sequencing depth. Incomplete sequencing was indicated by rarefaction of sorted-subset datasets, despite the large sequencing depth. The small number of donors limited the genetic and exposure-history diversity represented. Across four donors, roughly 5.4% of naive CD4, 3.5% of naive CD8, roughly 2.2% of memory CD4, and 0.3% to 0.45% of memory CD8 clonotypes were shared.

Using the deep immunoSEQ assay, multiplex PCR amplified TCR CDR3 regions from genomic DNA. For each cell subset, the extracted genomic DNA was distributed evenly across all wells of several immunoSEQ 96-well plates, and each plate served as one replicate. For sorted subsets, 200 to 250 ng of genomic DNA, equivalent to 25,000 to 30,000 T cell genomes, went into each replicate PCR. Purified libraries were quantified with a Qubit 3.0 fluorometer, sized on a Bioanalyzer 2100, and re-quantified with the KAPA Library Quantification kit. Every immunoSEQ 96-well plate was sequenced on a dedicated single-read 150-cycle Illumina NextSeq 550 flow cell. Concerning the study's data processing: The immunoSEQ output contained only junctional sequences without quality scores, so filtering could not match that applied to full-length reads. Sequences were annotated with PyIR, a Python wrapper for IgBLAST v1.9, and V/J genes and CDR3 were assigned using IMGT germline references. Reads were filtered out if the reads had weak V/J assignments (E-value above 1e-6), no CDR3, stop codons, out-of-frame junctions, or ambiguous translated residues. V3J clonotypes were defined as sequences sharing the same inferred V gene, J gene, and CDR3 amino acid sequence. Percentage overlap between repertoires was computed as shared unique clonotypes divided by the size of the smaller repertoire. Three approaches were used to assess repertoire richness: RTK rarefaction, the Chao1 estimator, and Recon v2.1 estimates of unobserved clonotypes. OLGA was used to compute generation probabilities for all TCRbeta clonotypes that the gDNA method yielded from a few donors. The table comes from immuneACCESS by way of TCRdb, which keeps in-frame sequences with V and J called. Part of the clones is missing from these tables; in studies checked, under half for an unresolved V gene and the rest for unknown reasons. V and J calls and clone size follow that table, whereas D and trimming were derived from the DNA. For this sample there are nearly 2 million clones; about 95% appear just once. Of the sample, under 1.5% falls within the top ten clones.

A remark on this clone: It has no known antigen specificity. One base away there is no much larger clone; base qualities are not given.

For the CD8 naive samples, CD45RO-negative cells were positively selected for CCR7, yielding a CD45RA+CCR7+ population from which TemRA cells were excluded. Healthy HIV-negative adults with no recently reported acute infections or vaccinations were included as donors. Every donor was a Caucasian adult living in Nashville, Tennessee, USA. After blood collection by leukapheresis, PBMCs were isolated using Ficoll-Histopaque density gradient centrifugation and then cryopreserved in the vapor phase of liquid nitrogen. Purity and quantity of every magnetically sorted T cell population were checked by analytical flow cytometry. Each sorted fraction had its genomic DNA isolated and then quantified by UV absorbance on a Nanodrop 2000c. CDR1 and CDR2 were assigned from the germline V gene as SQVTM and ANQGSEA. Compared with germline, V lacks 3 bases and J lacks 3 bases; bases without a gene match: 10. The CDR3 runs 15 amino acids, cysteine and phenylalanine included. CDR3 DNA only is kept here, 45 bases in frame from base 1.

The chain is assembled from TRBV29-1 and TRBJ1-2, with TRBD1 identical over 7 junction bases. The sequenced sample consisted of naive CD8+ T cells sorted from blood. The cell subset or site label, read with the paper, signifies: CD45RA+CCR7+. The receptor was derived from a man between 18 and 35 years old in good health. The DNA sequence is as follows: TGCAGCGTTGAGAAGGTGAGGGGGCATGACTATGGCTACACCTTC. This translates into CSVEKVRGHDYGYTF.